These T cell receptor beta chains were read from a single sample in a study of blood T cell repertoires in COVID-19. Libraries were prepared by immunoSEQ multiplex PCR; TCRdb keeps only in-frame clonotypes and omits some of them. The sample shows about 310,000 clones, approximately 86% of them seen only once. Sequencing was done on a sample of PBMCs or T cells enriched from blood (not recorded which). These receptor sequences come from a woman aged 18 to 35 who had recovered from COVID-19. Both conserved end residues are trimmed from each CDR3.

J | V | CDR3
TRBJ1-6 | TRBV11-2 | ASSLEAASPLH
TRBJ1-4 | TRBV2 | ASSRGQGATNEKLF
TRBJ2-3 | TRBV3-1/TRBV3-2 | ASSGRPGTSVNTQY
TRBJ1-5 | TRBV5-6 | ASSSRFQGLGQPQH
TRBJ2-7 | TRBV9 | ASSKAGAPYEQY
TRBJ2-3 | TRBV6-4 | ASSDMRAGGKY
TRBJ1-1 | TRBV4-1 | ASSQAQYLGSTEAF
TRBJ1-5 | TRBV5-5 | ASSPTGLYQPQH
TRBJ2-3 | TRBV3-1/TRBV3-2 | ASSHVTLSTDTQY
TRBJ1-2 | TRBV7-9 | ASSPKRVRVSYGYT
TRBJ1-4 | TRBV7-9 | ASSSGISGVEKLF
TRBJ2-7 | TRBV28 | ASRDRTGSFEQY
TRBJ1-2 | TRBV7-9 | ASSGTQGDVGQKDYGYT
TRBJ2-2 | TRBV6-5 | ASSYRVTGELF
TRBJ1-4 | TRBV7-2 | ASSWGVGQGLF
TRBJ2-7 | TRBV5-4 | ASSSRDSREQY
TRBJ2-7 | TRBV5-4 | ASSWDGTGRYEQY
TRBJ2-5 | TRBV2 | ASRGRLALTQETQY
TRBJ2-1 | TRBV27 | ASTPRSAGAYNEQF
TRBJ1-1 | TRBV27 | ASSLSRGSANTEAF
TRBJ2-3 | TRBV10-3 | AISTSGGTDTQY
TRBJ2-6 | TRBV15 | ATRGGGFRSGANVLT
TRBJ2-3 | TRBV5-5 | ASSGGLAVLTDTQY
TRBJ2-7 | TRBV27 | ASSFNRYPYEQY
TRBJ2-1 | TRBV28 | ASSTTGQGRNEQF
TRBJ1-2 | TRBV28 | ASSLVRVSGLYGYT
TRBJ1-4 | TRBV7-2 | ASIAAPGEKLF
TRBJ1-2 | TRBV15 | ATSAREFYGYT
TRBJ2-7 | TRBV28 | ASSFPTGMAYEQY
TRBJ1-2 | TRBV15 | ATSSRLTGNGYT
TRBJ1-2 | TRBV6-5 | ASRNRPTGGHGYT
TRBJ2-1 | TRBV11-2 | ASSDKLAGVANEQF
TRBJ2-1 | TRBV4-1 | ASSRPRQGSYNEQF
TRBJ2-5 | TRBV7-9 | ASSRGYQETQY
TRBJ1-5 | TRBV21-1 | ASSKGVPGQFSNQPQH
TRBJ2-2 | TRBV28 | ASSFSTGGNTGELF
TRBJ1-5 | TRBV19 | ASSISGGDYSNQPQH
TRBJ2-5 | TRBV5-1 | ASSFLRGNQETQY